The 27 T cell receptor beta chains below were found in one sample sequenced in a study of T cells in localized non-small cell lung cancer. Using immunoSEQ multiplex PCR, the repertoire was profiled, and TCRdb retains in-frame clones only, with some absent. The data show around 22,000 clones, approximately 90% seen once. Sequenced material: peripheral blood mononuclear cells, taken before any cancer treatment. All receptors derive from a woman aged 40-69 years with stage III lung adenocarcinoma.

This chain links TRBV9 with TRBJ2-2; D not certain. V gave up 0 bases and J gave up 0 bases, with 9 bases separating them. CDR3 length equals 16 residues. Germline V gives CDR1 SGDLS, CDR2 YYNGEE. The CDR3 is CASSVVGVSNTGELFF. CDR3 sequence (DNA): TGTGCCAGCAGCGTAGTTGGAGTGTCGAACACCGGGGAGCTGTTTTTT.

This clone has more than one count but fewer than ten. CDR3 protein: CATARQGTEAFF. DNA for the CDR3: TGTGCCACCGCGCGTCAGGGCACTGAAGCTTTCTTT. The chain employs TRBV18 and TRBJ1-1; D is possibly TRBD1 (5 bases). CDR1 is KGHSH, CDR2 LQKENI, per germline. The CDR3 spans 12 residues. V shed 10 bases and J shed 4 bases, with 13 bases lying between them.

The chain couples TRBV2 to TRBJ1-1; D is unresolved. Germline-derived CDR1 and CDR2 are SNHLY and FYNNEI. The length of the CDR3 is 12 residues. With 5 bases removed from V and 1 base from J, the gap between germline ends came to 5 bases. The DNA of the CDR3 is TGTGCCAGCAGTTCCCGGAACACTGAAGCTTTCTTT. It is translated as CASSSRNTEAFF.

The chain employs TRBV5-1 and TRBJ2-5; D is possibly TRBD2 (6 bases). CDR1 is SGHRS and CDR2 is YFSETQ in the germline V gene. Trimming stripped 0 bases from V and 1 base from J, with 13 bases between. The CDR3 runs to 16 residues. The CDR3, as DNA: TGCGCCAGCAGCTTGGGACAGATCGGGGGCCAAGAGACCCAGTACTTC. It codes for CASSLGQIGGQETQYF.

This clone came up once. The chain is built from TRBV5-1 and TRBJ2-7; 9 nucleotides line up with TRBD1. CDR1 and CDR2 (germline): SGHRS, YFSETQ. V shed 4 bases and J 4 bases; nucleotides not matched to a gene: 12. The CDR3 is made up of 16 amino acids. CDR3 bases: TGCGCCAGCAGCGTTCCTACAGGGGGCTTTGTTTACGAGCAGTACTTC. Translated: CASSVPTGGFVYEQYF.

The rearrangement links TRBV4-3 to TRBJ2-7; D tentatively reads TRBD1 or TRBD2 (5 bases each). This CDR3 spans 16 amino acids. The germline gives CDR1 LGHNA, CDR2 YSLEER. Trimming took off 1 base at V and 2 bases at J, with 15 bases between the two ends. CDR3 in DNA: TGCGCCAGCAGCCAAGCCGGGGCAGGAAGCACCTACGAGCAGTACTTC. Protein sequence: CASSQAGAGSTYEQYF.

The chain couples TRBV7-6 to TRBJ2-7; a weak D match, TRBD1 (6 bases). The CDR3 is made up of 13 amino acids. CDR1 SGHVS and CDR2 FNYEAQ come from the germline V gene. V gave up 3 bases and J gave up 3 bases, with 9 bases separating them. CDR3 sequence (DNA): TGTGCCAGCAGCTTGGGGGCAAACTACGAGCAGTACTTC. It is translated as CASSLGANYEQYF.

This CDR3 reads CASSAVSPLGQYF. For the CDR3, the DNA is TGTGCCAGCAGTGCGGTTTCACCCCTAGGGCAGTACTTC. This rearrangement joins TRBV2 to TRBJ2-7; D is undetermined. Trimming cost V 4 bases and J 9 bases, with 16 bases left between them. From germline, CDR1 is SNHLY and CDR2 FYNNEI. The CDR3 is 13 residues long.

The rearrangement links TRBV4-1 to TRBJ1-1; 10 nucleotides line up with TRBD1. The CDR3 has 17 amino acids. The germline V gene encodes CDR1 MGHRA and CDR2 YSYEKL. V dropped 1 base and J dropped 0; count of bases not matched to a gene: 5. The CDR3 sequence: CASSQGGTGEMNTEAFF. CDR3 DNA sequence: TGCGCCAGCAGCCAAGGGGGGACAGGGGAGATGAACACTGAAGCTTTCTTT.

The CDR3 sequence is CASSLVPHEQYF. CDR3 in DNA: TGTGCCAGCAGCTTAGTCCCGCACGAGCAGTACTTC. V and J are TRBV7-9 and TRBJ2-7; no firm D call. Per germline, CDR1 SEHNR and CDR2 FQNEAQ (reference sequence). The V gene lost 1 base and the J gene lost 5 bases, with 6 bases spanning the gap. This CDR3 has 12 amino acids.

V usage is TRBV7-9 and J usage is TRBJ1-5; D gene ambiguous. Germline lookup yields CDR1 SEHNR and CDR2 FQNEAQ (reference sequence). There are 13 residues in the CDR3. Between the trimmed V and J ends, which lost 5 bases and 5 bases, there was a span of 10 bases. The CDR3 DNA reads TGTGCCAGCAGCGTTTCAGGTTATCAGCCCCAGCATTTT. Its protein is CASSVSGYQPQHF.

This rearrangement joins TRBV19 to TRBJ1-2; D is uncertain. V shed 9 bases and J shed 4 bases, with 12 bases lying between them. There are 12 residues in the CDR3. Germline values: CDR1 LNHDA, CDR2 SQIVND (reference sequence). The DNA for the CDR3 is TGTGCCAGCTCAGTTCCTTCCTATGGCTACACCTTC. Translated, it gives CASSVPSYGYTF.

V is TRBV4-1 and J is TRBJ2-2, with no clear D. CDR3 length equals 17 residues. The germline CDR1 and CDR2 sequences are MGHRA and YSYEKL. The V end was cut by 3 bases, the J end by 5 bases, with 19 bases between. In nucleotides, the CDR3 is TGCGCCAGCAGCCAGGTGCGCGGTCCCCATCGGACCGGGGAGCTGTTTTTT. Translation: CASSQVRGPHRTGELFF.

This sequence joins TRBV18 and TRBJ2-3; D may be TRBD1 (7 bases). Germline V gene data show CDR1 as KGHSH and CDR2 as LQKENI. The CDR3 totals 16 residues. The V and J ends lost 2 bases and 1 base respectively, with 13 bases between them. This CDR3 is CASSPLGGGGTDTQYF. The CDR3 nucleotides read TGTGCCAGCTCACCATTAGGAGGGGGCGGCACAGATACGCAGTATTTT.

The chain has TRBV6-4 and TRBJ2-3; 12 bases are a match to TRBD2. The V gene's germline CDR1 is MRHNA and CDR2 SNTAGT. J lost 1 base, V lost 4 bases, and 0 bases had no gene match. The CDR3 is 15 residues long. CDR3: CASSGTSGGTDTQYF. In DNA form, the CDR3 reads TGTGCCAGCAGTGGGACTAGCGGGGGCACAGATACGCAGTATTTT.

V is TRBV10-1 and J is TRBJ1-3; D unresolved. Per germline, CDR1 WNHNN and CDR2 SYGVQD (reference sequence). Trimming removed 3 bases at V and 0 bases at J, with 3 bases between. This CDR3 region has 13 residues. CDR3 nucleotides: TGCGCCAGCAGTGATGGCTCTGGAAACACCATATATTTT. This codes for CASSDGSGNTIYF.

A word on this clone: Germline and junction disagree at one end, which may indicate a read error. The chain recombines TRBV2 with TRBJ1-5; D might be TRBD1 (5 bases). Germline CDR1 is SNHLY and CDR2 is FYNNEI. The CDR3 consists of 16 residues. The CDR3 DNA is TGTGCCAGCAGCGAAGCTTGGGGCCTGGGCAATCAGCCCCAGCATTTT. Its translation: CASSEAWGLGNQPQHF. Filled out from reference TRBV2 and TRBJ1-5, the complete variable domain reads EPEVTQTPSHQVTQMGQEVILRCVPISNHLYFYWYRQILGQKVEFLVSFYNNEISEKSEIFDDQFSVERPDGSNFTLKIRSTKLEDSAMYFCASSEAWGLGNQPQHFGDGTRLSIL.

In this sample, this clone turned up a few times. The chain combines TRBV6-5 with TRBJ1-1; D perhaps matches TRBD1 (6 bases). The CDR3 spans 11 residues. Per the germline V gene, CDR1 is MNHEY and CDR2 is SVGAGI. V was cut by 2 bases and J by 10 bases, with 8 bases left in between. CDR3 DNA sequence: TGTGCCAGCAGTTACGGGACAAGAGCTTTCTTT. Its protein is CASSYGTRAFF.

CDR3 region: CASSVDGRDTEAFF. The CDR3 region has the DNA TGTGCCAGCAGCGTAGACGGCAGGGACACTGAAGCTTTCTTT. This chain uses TRBV9 with TRBJ1-1; perhaps TRBD1 as D (5 bases). The CDR3 is 14 residues long. Germline CDR1 and CDR2: SGDLS and YYNGEE. Trimming cost V 0 bases and J 3 bases, with 9 bases left between them.

CDR3 DNA sequence: TGTGCTAGTGGTTTGGTTCGAGCGGGGGGTCGGTACGAGCAGTACTTC. Protein sequence: CASGLVRAGGRYEQYF. The chain combines TRBV12-5 with TRBJ2-7, with 9 bases matching TRBD2. This CDR3 is 16 amino acids long. V lost 0 bases and J lost 4; bases outside the gene matches: 7. CDR1 LGHNT and CDR2 FRNRAP come from the germline V gene.

The chain carries TRBV19 and TRBJ2-1; D might be TRBD1 (5 bases). Germline V gene data show CDR1 as LNHDA and CDR2 as SQIVND (reference sequence). This CDR3 has 15 residues. V gave up 3 bases and J gave up 6 bases, with 15 bases separating them. CDR3 DNA sequence: TGTGCCAGTAGTATTGGTCAGGGTGTCGGCAATGAGCAGTTCTTC. Translated: CASSIGQGVGNEQFF.

The chain carries TRBV5-1 and TRBJ1-6; D gene uncertain. The CDR3 is made up of 15 amino acids. The germline gives CDR1 SGHRS, CDR2 YFSETQ. V was shortened by 0 bases and J by 10 bases, with 14 bases between the two germline ends. The CDR3 loop is CASSLEQQLSSPLHF. CDR3 DNA sequence: TGCGCCAGCAGCTTGGAGCAGCAACTTAGCTCACCCCTCCACTTT.

The chain uses TRBV5-1 and TRBJ1-2; D unresolved. Germline V gene data show CDR1 as SGHRS and CDR2 as YFSETQ. Trimming pared 3 bases from V and 0 bases from J, leaving 6 bases between. This CDR3 has 13 residues. The CDR3 coding sequence is TGCGCCAGCAGCTACACAGCTAACTATGGCTACACCTTC. This sequence encodes CASSYTANYGYTF.

Only a few counts were recorded for this clone. The DNA for the CDR3 is TGTGCCAGCAGCTTAGGACTAGCCTACGAGCAGTACTTC. Translated, it gives CASSLGLAYEQYF. The chain joins TRBV7-6 to TRBJ2-7, with D maybe TRBD2 (6 bases). CDR1 SGHVS and CDR2 FNYEAQ come from the germline V gene. This CDR3 is 13 amino acids long. V lost 1 base and J lost 2, with 6 bases in between.

The genes are TRBV15 and TRBJ2-7; a possible D gene is TRBD2 (5 bases). Germline V gene lookup returns CDR1 LNHNV and CDR2 YYDKDF (reference sequence). The CDR3 spans 18 residues. The V gene lost 0 bases and the J gene lost 3 bases, with 21 bases spanning the gap. The CDR3 spells CATSRELATRAVYYEQYF. The CDR3 DNA is TGTGCCACCAGCAGAGAATTGGCCACTAGGGCCGTCTACTACGAGCAGTACTTC.

V gene TRBV7-2 combines with J gene TRBJ2-3; TRBD2 might be the D (6 bases). CDR1 and CDR2 (germline): SGHTA, FQGNSA. CDR3 size: 15 residues. The V end was cut by 1 base, the J end by 4 bases, with 12 bases between. This CDR3 is CASSLGGPGADTQYF. The CDR3 DNA reads as TGTGCCAGCAGCTTAGGGGGTCCGGGAGCAGATACGCAGTATTTT.

The chain couples TRBV4-2 to TRBJ2-4; weak D call: TRBD1 (5 bases). Germline values: CDR1 LGHNA, CDR2 YNFKEQ. The V gene lost 2 bases and the J gene lost 1 base, with 18 bases spanning the gap. This CDR3 is built from 18 residues. The CDR3 DNA reads TGTGCCAGCAGCCAATTGGCAGCAGGGAATATGGCCAAAAACATTCAGTACTTC. Translation gives CASSQLAAGNMAKNIQYF.